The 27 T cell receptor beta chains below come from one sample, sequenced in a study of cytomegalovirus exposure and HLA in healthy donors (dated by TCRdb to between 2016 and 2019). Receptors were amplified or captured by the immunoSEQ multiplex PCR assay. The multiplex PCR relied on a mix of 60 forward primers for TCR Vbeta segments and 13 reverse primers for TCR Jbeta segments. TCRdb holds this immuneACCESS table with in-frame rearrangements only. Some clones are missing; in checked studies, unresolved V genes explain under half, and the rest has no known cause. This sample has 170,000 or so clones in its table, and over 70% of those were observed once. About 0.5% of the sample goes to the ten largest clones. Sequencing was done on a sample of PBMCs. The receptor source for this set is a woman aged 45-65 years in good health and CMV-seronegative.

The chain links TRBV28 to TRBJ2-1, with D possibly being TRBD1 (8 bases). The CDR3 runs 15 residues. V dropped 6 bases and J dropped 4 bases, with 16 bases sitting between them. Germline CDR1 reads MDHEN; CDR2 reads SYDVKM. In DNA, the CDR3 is TGTGCCAGCAGCCCTAGCGGACAGGGTTACAATGAGCAGTTCTTC. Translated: CASSPSGQGYNEQFF.

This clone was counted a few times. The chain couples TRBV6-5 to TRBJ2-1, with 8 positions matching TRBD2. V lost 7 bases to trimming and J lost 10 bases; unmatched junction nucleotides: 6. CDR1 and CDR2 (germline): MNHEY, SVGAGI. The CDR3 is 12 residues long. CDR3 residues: CASNHAGGEQFF. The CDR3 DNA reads TGTGCCAGCAACCACGCGGGGGGCGAGCAGTTCTTC.

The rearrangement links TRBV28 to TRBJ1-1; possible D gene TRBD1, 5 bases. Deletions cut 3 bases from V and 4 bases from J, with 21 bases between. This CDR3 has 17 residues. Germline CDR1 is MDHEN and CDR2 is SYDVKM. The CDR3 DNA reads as TGTGCCAGCAGTTTTCGATACGGGGAGGGGCCGCGCACTGAAGCTTTCTTT. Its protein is CASSFRYGEGPRTEAFF.

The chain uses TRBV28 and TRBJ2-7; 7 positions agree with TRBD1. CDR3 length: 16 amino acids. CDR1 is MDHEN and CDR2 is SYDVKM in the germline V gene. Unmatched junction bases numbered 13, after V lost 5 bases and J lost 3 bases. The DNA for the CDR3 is TGTGCCAGCAGTCCTACAACAGGGGACAATTTCTACGAGCAGTACTTC. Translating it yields CASSPTTGDNFYEQYF.

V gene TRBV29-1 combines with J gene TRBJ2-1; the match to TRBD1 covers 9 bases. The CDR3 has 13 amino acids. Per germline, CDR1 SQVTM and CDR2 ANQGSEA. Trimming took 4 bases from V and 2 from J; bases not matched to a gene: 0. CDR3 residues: CSVGTGAYNEQFF. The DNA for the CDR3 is TGCAGCGTTGGGACAGGGGCCTACAATGAGCAGTTCTTC.

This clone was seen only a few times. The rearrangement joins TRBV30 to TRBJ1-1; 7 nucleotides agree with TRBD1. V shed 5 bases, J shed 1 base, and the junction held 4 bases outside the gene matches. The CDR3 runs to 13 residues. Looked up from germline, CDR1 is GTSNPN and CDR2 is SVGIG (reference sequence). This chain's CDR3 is CAWAGTENTEAFF. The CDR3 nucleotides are TGTGCCTGGGCCGGGACAGAGAACACTGAAGCTTTCTTT.

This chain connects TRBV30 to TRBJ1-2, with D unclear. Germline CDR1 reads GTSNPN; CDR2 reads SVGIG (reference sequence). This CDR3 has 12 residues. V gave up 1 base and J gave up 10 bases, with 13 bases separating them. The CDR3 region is CAWSGSEGDYTF. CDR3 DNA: TGTGCCTGGAGTGGTTCCGAGGGAGACTACACCTTC.

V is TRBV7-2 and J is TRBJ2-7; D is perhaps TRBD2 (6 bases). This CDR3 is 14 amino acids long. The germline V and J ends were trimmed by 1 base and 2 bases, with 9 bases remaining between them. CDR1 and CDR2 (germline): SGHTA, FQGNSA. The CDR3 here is CASSLGRGAYEQYF. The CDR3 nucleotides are TGTGCCAGCAGCTTAGGGAGGGGAGCCTACGAGCAGTACTTC.

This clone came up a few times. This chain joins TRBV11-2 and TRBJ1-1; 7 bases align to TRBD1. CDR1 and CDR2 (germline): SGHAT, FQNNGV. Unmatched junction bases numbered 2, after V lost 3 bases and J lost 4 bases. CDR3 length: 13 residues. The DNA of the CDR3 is TGTGCCAGCAGCTTCCGACAGGGCACTGAAGCTTTCTTT. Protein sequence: CASSFRQGTEAFF. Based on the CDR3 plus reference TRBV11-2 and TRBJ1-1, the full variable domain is EAGVAQSPRYKIIEKRQSVAFWCNPISGHATLYWYQQILGQGPKLLIQFQNNGVVDDSQLPKDRFSAERLKGVDSTLKIQPAKLEDSAVYLCASSFRQGTEAFFGQGTRLTVV.

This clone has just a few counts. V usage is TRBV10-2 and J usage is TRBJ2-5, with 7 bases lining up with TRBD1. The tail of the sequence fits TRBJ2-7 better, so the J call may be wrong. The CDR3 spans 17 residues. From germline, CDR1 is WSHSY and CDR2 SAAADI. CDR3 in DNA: TGCGCCAGCAGGAAGACACCGGGACAGAGCCCAACCTACGAGCAGTACTTC. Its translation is CASRKTPGQSPTYEQYF.

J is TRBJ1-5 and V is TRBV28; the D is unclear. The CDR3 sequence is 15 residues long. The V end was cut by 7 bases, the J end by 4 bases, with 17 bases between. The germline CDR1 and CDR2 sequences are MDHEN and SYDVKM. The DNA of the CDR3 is TGTGCCAGCACCCCTCGCGGAGACGAAAATCAGCCCCAGCATTTT. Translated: CASTPRGDENQPQHF.

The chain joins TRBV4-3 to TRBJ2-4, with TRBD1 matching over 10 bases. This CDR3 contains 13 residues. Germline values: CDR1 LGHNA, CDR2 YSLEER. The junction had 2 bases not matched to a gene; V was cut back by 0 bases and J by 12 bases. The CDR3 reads CASSQEDRGAQYF. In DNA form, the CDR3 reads TGCGCCAGCAGCCAAGAGGACAGGGGGGCTCAGTACTTC.

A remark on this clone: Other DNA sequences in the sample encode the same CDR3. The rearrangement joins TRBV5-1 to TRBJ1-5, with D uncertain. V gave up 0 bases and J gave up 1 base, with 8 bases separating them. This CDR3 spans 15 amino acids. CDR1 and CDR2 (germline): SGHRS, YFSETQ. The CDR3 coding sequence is TGCGCCAGCAGCTTGGGAGGTACCAGCAATCAGCCCCAGCATTTT. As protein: CASSLGGTSNQPQHF. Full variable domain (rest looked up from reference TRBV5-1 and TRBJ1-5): KAGVTQTPRYLIKTRGQQVTLSCSPISGHRSVSWYQQTPGQGLQFLFEYFSETQRNKGNFPGRFSGRQFSNSRSEMNVSTLELGDSALYLCASSLGGTSNQPQHFGDGTRLSIL.

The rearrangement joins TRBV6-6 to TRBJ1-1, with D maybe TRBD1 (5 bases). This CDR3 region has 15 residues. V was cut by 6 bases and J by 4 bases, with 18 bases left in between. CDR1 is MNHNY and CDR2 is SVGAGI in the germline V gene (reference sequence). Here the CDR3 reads CASSPWGGVFTEAFF. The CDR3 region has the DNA TGTGCCAGCAGCCCCTGGGGAGGGGTTTTCACTGAAGCTTTCTTT.

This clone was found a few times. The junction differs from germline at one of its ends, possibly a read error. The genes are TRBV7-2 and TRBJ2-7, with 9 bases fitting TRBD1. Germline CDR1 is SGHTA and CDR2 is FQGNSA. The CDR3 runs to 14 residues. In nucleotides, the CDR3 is TGTGCCAGCAGCTACCGGGACAGGGATCGCCCTGGGGACTTC. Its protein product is CASSYRDRDRPGDF.

The CDR3 loop reads CASSPGSRPNEQFF. CDR3 nucleotides: TGTGCCAGCAGCCCGGGGTCCCGGCCCAATGAGCAGTTCTTC. The chain uses TRBV7-8 and TRBJ2-1; D perhaps matches TRBD2 (5 bases). V lost 5 bases to trimming and J lost 6 bases, with 14 bases between them. This CDR3 is 14 amino acids long. Germline-derived CDR1 and CDR2 are SGHVS and FQNEAQ.

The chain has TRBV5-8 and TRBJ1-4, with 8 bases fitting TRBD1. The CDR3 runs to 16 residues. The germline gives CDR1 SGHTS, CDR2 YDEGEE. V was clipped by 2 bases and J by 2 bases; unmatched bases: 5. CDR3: CASSFGTGGTNEKLFF. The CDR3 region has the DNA TGTGCCAGCAGCTTTGGAACAGGGGGGACTAATGAAAAACTGTTTTTT.

CDR3: CASSLLTSGVTREQFF. CDR3 bases: TGTGCCAGCAGTTTATTGACTAGCGGGGTTACGAGGGAGCAGTTCTTC. The V call is TRBV27, the J call TRBJ2-1, with TRBD2 matching 11 bases. V lost 1 base, J lost 10 bases, and 9 bases stayed unmatched. The CDR3 is made up of 16 amino acids. Germline lookup yields CDR1 MNHEY and CDR2 SMNVEV (reference sequence).

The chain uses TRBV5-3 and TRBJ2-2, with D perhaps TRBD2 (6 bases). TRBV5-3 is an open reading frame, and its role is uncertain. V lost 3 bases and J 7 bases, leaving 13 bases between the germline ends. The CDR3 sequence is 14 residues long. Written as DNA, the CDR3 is TGTGCCAGAAGCTCCGGGACTGTTTACGGGGAGCTGTTTTTT. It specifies CARSSGTVYGELFF.

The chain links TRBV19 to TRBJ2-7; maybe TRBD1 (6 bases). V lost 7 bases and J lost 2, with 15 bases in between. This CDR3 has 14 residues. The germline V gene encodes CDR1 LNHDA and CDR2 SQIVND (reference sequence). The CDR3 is CASTPGPGAYEQYF. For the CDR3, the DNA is TGTGCCAGTACTCCGGGACCAGGGGCCTACGAGCAGTACTTC. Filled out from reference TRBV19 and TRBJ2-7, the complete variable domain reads DGGITQSPKYLFRKEGQNVTLSCEQNLNHDAMYWYRQDPGQGLRLIYYSQIVNDFQKGDIAEGYSVSREKKESFPLTVTSAQKNPTAFYLCASTPGPGAYEQYFGPGTRLTVT.

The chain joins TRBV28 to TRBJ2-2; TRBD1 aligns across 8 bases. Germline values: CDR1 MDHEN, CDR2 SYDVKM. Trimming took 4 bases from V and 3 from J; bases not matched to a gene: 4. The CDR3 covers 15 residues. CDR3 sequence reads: CASSWTGIDTGELFF. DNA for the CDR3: TGTGCCAGCAGTTGGACAGGGATCGACACCGGGGAGCTGTTTTTT.

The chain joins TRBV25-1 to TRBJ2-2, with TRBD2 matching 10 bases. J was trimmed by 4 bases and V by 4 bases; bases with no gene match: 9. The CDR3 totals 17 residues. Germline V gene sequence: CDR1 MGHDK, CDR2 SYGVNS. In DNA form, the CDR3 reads TGTGCCAGCAGTGGACCGACTAGCGGGCGTCGCACCGGGGAGCTGTTTTTT. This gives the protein CASSGPTSGRRTGELFF.

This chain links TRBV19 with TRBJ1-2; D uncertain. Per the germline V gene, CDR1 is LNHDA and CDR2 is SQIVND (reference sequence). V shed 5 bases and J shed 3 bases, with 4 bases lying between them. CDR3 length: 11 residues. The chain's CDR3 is CASSLYYGYTF. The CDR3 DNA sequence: TGTGCCAGTAGTCTCTACTATGGCTACACCTTC.

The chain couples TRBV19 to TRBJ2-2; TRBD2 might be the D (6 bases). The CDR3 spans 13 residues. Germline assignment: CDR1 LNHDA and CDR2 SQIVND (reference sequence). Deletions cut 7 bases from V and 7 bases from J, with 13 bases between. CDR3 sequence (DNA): TGTGCCAGTACCGGGGGAGAAAGCGGGGAGCTGTTTTTT. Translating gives CASTGGESGELFF.

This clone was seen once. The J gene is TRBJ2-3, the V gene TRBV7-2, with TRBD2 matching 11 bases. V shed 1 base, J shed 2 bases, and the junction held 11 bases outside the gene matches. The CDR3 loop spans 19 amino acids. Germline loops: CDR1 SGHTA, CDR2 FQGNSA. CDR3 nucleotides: TGTGCCAGCAGCTTAGGGGGCTCTAGCGGGGGGTCCCTCACAGATACGCAGTATTTT. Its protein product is CASSLGGSSGGSLTDTQYF. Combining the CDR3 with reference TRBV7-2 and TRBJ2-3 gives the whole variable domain GAGVSQSPSNKVTEKGKDVELRCDPISGHTALYWYRQSLGQGLEFLIYFQGNSAPDKSGLPSDRFSAERTGGSVSTLTIQRTQQEDSAVYLCASSLGGSSGGSLTDTQYFGPGTRLTVL.

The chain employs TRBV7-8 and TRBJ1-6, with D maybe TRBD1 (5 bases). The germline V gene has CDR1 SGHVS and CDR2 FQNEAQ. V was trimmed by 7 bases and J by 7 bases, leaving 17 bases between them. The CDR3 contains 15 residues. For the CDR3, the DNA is TGTGCCAGCACCTTTTCCGACAGCCGGAATTCACCCCTCCACTTT. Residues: CASTFSDSRNSPLHF.

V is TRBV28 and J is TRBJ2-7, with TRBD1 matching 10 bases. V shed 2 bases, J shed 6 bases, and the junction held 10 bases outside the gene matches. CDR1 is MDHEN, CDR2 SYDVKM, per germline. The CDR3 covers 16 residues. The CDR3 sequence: CASSLLPGQGPGEQYF. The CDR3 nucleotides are TGTGCCAGCAGTTTACTCCCGGGACAGGGGCCAGGCGAGCAGTACTTC.